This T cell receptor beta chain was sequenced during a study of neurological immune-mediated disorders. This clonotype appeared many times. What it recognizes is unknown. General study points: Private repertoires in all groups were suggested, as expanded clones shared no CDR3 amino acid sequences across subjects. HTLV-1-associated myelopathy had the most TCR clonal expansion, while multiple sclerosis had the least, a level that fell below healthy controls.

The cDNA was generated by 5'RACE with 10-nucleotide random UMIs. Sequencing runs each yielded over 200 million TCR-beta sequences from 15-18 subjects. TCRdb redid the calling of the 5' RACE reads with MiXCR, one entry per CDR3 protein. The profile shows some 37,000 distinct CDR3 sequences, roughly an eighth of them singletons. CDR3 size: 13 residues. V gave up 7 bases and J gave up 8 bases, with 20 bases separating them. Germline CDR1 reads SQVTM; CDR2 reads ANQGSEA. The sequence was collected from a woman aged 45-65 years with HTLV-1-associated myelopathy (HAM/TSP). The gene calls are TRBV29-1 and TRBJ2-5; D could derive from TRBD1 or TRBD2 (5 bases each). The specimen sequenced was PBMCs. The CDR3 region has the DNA TGCAGCGCTAAACAGGCTCCCCGGGATACCCAGTACTTC. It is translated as CSAKQAPRDTQYF. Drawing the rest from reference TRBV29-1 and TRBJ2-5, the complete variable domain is SAVISQKPSRDICQRGTSLTIQCQVDSQVTMMFWYRQQPGQSLTLIATANQGSEATYESGFVIDKFPISRPNLTFSTLTVSNMSPEDSSIYLCSAKQAPRDTQYFGPGTRLLVL.